Given below is one TCR beta chain in context. Its antigen is undetermined. The sample originates from a study of cytomegalovirus exposure and HLA in healthy donors. Study-wide context: When 398 donors were genotyped, about 80% of them were found to fall in the Caucasian-associated ancestry cluster.

Germline CDR1 SGHRS, CDR2 YFSETQ. The CDR3 runs 16 residues. The ends lost 4 bases at V and 4 bases at J; junction bases unmatched: 14. Study observations and caveats: A prior analysis recorded that most TCR beta V segments were productive about 90% or about 30% of the time. For TCR beta chains, V- and J-gene trimming was later linked to a missense DCLRE1C variant. Researchers reported from a later analysis that most CMV-associated TCR beta chains appeared HLA-restricted.

Primers included in the PCR were 60 Vbeta and 13 Jbeta primers. The table came from immunoSEQ multiplex PCR; TCRdb's copy has only in-frame clones and leaves some out. The sample lists about 230,000 clones; more than 75% were seen once. The receptor comes from a human donor in good health. Sequenced input: PBMCs. The chain employs TRBV5-1 and TRBJ2-7, with 7 bases identical to TRBD2. The CDR3 loop reads CASSAGGREIQYEQYF. The CDR3 DNA is TGCGCCAGCAGCGCGGGCGGGCGGGAGATTCAGTACGAGCAGTACTTC. The complete variable domain, with remaining parts taken from reference TRBV5-1 and TRBJ2-7, reads KAGVTQTPRYLIKTRGQQVTLSCSPISGHRSVSWYQQTPGQGLQFLFEYFSETQRNKGNFPGRFSGRQFSNSRSEMNVSTLELGDSALYLCASSAGGREIQYEQYFGPGTRLTVT.